This TCR beta chain was recorded in a study of T cells in tuberculosis. Overall study results and limits: Active tuberculosis patients had shorter CDR3-alpha; the beta difference was nonsignificant.

Assay: immunoSEQ multiplex PCR; the TCRdb copy retains only in-frame clones and omits some. The sample lists over 25,000 clones, roughly 89% occurring once. This CDR3 is 14 amino acids long. V lost 2 bases, J lost 6 bases, and 10 bases lay in between. Germline V gene sequence: CDR1 MNHNY, CDR2 SVGAGI (reference sequence). Adolescents were screened for latent TB by skin test and IGRA. A note on this clone: What it binds is not known.

This rearrangement joins TRBV6-6 to TRBJ1-4, with a weak D call TRBD1 (6 bases). This clonotype was sampled from a donor aged 10-29 years with latent tuberculosis or without tuberculosis infection. Source material: PBMCs. CDR3 nucleotide sequence: TGTGCCAGCAGTTACGGGGGCGGGTATGAAAAACTGTTTTTT. This translates into CASSYGGGYEKLFF.